The 30 T cell receptor beta chains in this list originate from one sample, sequenced in a study of blood T cell repertoires in COVID-19. TCRdb keeps only in-frame clones here, not all; method: immunoSEQ multiplex PCR. The sample has around 270,000 clones, approximately 90% seen once. The sample consisted of peripheral blood. Every receptor here comes from a man aged 30 to 39 with acute or convalescent COVID-19.

This chain links TRBV28 with TRBJ1-2; 12 bases agree with TRBD1. Germline CDR1 is MDHEN and CDR2 is SYDVKM. V shed 6 bases and J 8 bases; nucleotides not matched to a gene: 19. The length of the CDR3 is 18 residues. This CDR3 is CASSSVFPGQGALGGYTF. The CDR3 DNA is TGTGCCAGCAGCTCTGTGTTCCCGGGACAGGGGGCGCTTGGAGGCTACACCTTC.

This chain connects TRBV5-4 to TRBJ2-1; D is possibly TRBD1 (6 bases). V lost 0 bases and J 3 bases, leaving 13 bases between the germline ends. Germline V gene sequence: CDR1 SGHNT, CDR2 YYREEE (reference sequence). This CDR3 spans 16 amino acids. The CDR3 here is CASSLAQQGDYNEQFF. The CDR3 bases are TGTGCCAGCAGCTTGGCCCAACAGGGCGACTACAATGAGCAGTTCTTC.

The rearrangement uses TRBV30 and TRBJ1-2; D is uncertain. Germline lookup yields CDR1 GTSNPN and CDR2 SVGIG (reference sequence). Deletions cut 0 bases from V and 2 bases from J, with 19 bases between. CDR3 size: 17 residues. The chain's CDR3 is CAWSVLRKSRANYGYTF. The CDR3 DNA sequence: TGTGCCTGGAGTGTGTTGAGGAAATCGAGGGCCAACTATGGCTACACCTTC. Full variable domain (remainder filled in from reference TRBV30 and TRBJ1-2): SQTIHQWPATLVQPVGSPLSLECTVEGTSNPNLYWYRQAAGRGLQLLFYSVGIGQISSEVPQNLSASRPQDRQFILSSKKLLLSDSGFYLCAWSVLRKSRANYGYTFGSGTRLTVV.

This chain joins TRBV6-6 and TRBJ2-1, with 9 bases that match TRBD2. The junction had 17 bases not matched to a gene; V was cut back by 10 bases and J by 7 bases. This CDR3 contains 16 residues. Per germline, CDR1 MNHNY and CDR2 SVGAGI (reference sequence). The CDR3 reads CATNFEVAGGINEQFF. In DNA, the CDR3 is TGTGCCACCAACTTTGAAGTGGCGGGGGGGATTAATGAGCAGTTCTTC.

With respect to this clone: A read error may produce the germline difference seen at one junction end. The rearrangement uses TRBV28 and TRBJ2-5; TRBD2 is a possible D gene (6 bases). Germline V gives CDR1 MDHEN, CDR2 SYDVKM. This CDR3 is built from 12 residues. The CDR3 spells CASSSGVEIQYF. The DNA of the CDR3 is TGTGCCAGCAGTTCGGGGGTGGAGATCCAGTACTTC.

The rearrangement joins TRBV4-2 to TRBJ1-2; tentative D call: TRBD1 (5 bases). V was trimmed by 0 bases and J by 4 bases, leaving 12 bases between them. Per germline, CDR1 LGHNA and CDR2 YNFKEQ. The CDR3 consists of 15 residues. This chain's CDR3 is CASSQDGAVGYGYTF. Written as DNA, the CDR3 is TGTGCCAGCAGCCAAGATGGGGCGGTAGGCTATGGCTACACCTTC.

The count of this clone is one. J is TRBJ2-1 and V is TRBV14; 7 positions match TRBD2. Losses at the gene ends were 2 bases for V and 9 bases for J; bases not matched to a gene: 10. This CDR3 has 15 residues. Per germline, CDR1 SGHDN and CDR2 FVKESK. CDR3: CASSQRRERVGEQFF. Written as DNA, the CDR3 is TGTGCCAGCAGCCAAAGGCGGGAGCGGGTCGGTGAGCAGTTCTTC.

The V and J genes are TRBV19 and TRBJ1-1, with 8 bases identical to TRBD1. This CDR3 is 14 amino acids long. From germline, CDR1 is LNHDA and CDR2 SQIVND (reference sequence). Trimming took 5 bases from V and 5 from J; bases not matched to a gene: 7. CDR3: CASSEDRGWTEAFF. Written as DNA, the CDR3 is TGTGCCAGTAGTGAAGACAGGGGCTGGACTGAAGCTTTCTTT.

CDR3 sequence (DNA): TGTGCCAGCAGCCGGGGTGGGCTAGCGAGCGGGGAGCTGTTTTTT. Translated, it gives CASSRGGLASGELFF. The V gene is TRBV7-2, the J gene TRBJ2-2; weak D call: TRBD2 (6 bases). This CDR3 comprises 15 residues. Trimming cost V 5 bases and J 7 bases, with 17 bases left between them. Per germline, CDR1 SGHTA and CDR2 FQGNSA.

On this clone: The sample contains more than one DNA sequence encoding this CDR3. This chain connects TRBV7-2 to TRBJ2-7; D might be TRBD2 (6 bases). V shed 3 bases and J shed 1 base, with 7 bases lying between them. This CDR3 spans 13 amino acids. Germline CDR1 and CDR2: SGHTA and FQGNSA. The CDR3: CASSFGGSYEQYF. As DNA, the CDR3 is TGTGCCAGCAGCTTTGGGGGGTCCTACGAGCAGTACTTC.

This chain joins TRBV30 and TRBJ1-5, with D possibly being TRBD1 (5 bases). Trimming left V 0 bases short and J 4 bases short, with 22 bases between. The V gene's germline CDR1 is GTSNPN and CDR2 SVGIG (reference sequence). The CDR3 consists of 18 residues. CDR3 DNA: TGTGCCTGGAGTGTAAGGAGGGCGGAAAAGGGGTCGAATCAGCCCCAGCATTTT. Translating it yields CAWSVRRAEKGSNQPQHF.

V gene TRBV2 combines with J gene TRBJ1-1, with 8 bases lining up with TRBD1. Trimming took 4 bases from V and 0 from J; bases not matched to a gene: 4. The CDR3 loop spans 15 amino acids. The germline gives CDR1 SNHLY, CDR2 FYNNEI. CDR3 region: CASSVTGALNTEAFF. Written as DNA, the CDR3 is TGTGCCAGCAGTGTGACAGGGGCCCTGAACACTGAAGCTTTCTTT.

This chain connects TRBV5-4 to TRBJ2-7; the match to TRBD2 covers 7 bases. Looked up from germline, CDR1 is SGHNT and CDR2 is YYREEE (reference sequence). Trimming removed 0 bases from V and 2 bases from J; junction bases left unmatched: 5. CDR3 length: 15 amino acids. The chain's CDR3 is CASSLVASGTYEQYF. The CDR3 DNA follows: TGTGCCAGCAGCTTGGTGGCTAGCGGAACCTACGAGCAGTACTTC.

A word on this clone: This same CDR3 is encoded by further DNA sequences in the sample. The V gene is TRBV5-1, the J gene TRBJ2-3, with D perhaps matching TRBD2 (5 bases). Per germline, CDR1 SGHRS and CDR2 YFSETQ. The CDR3 has 15 residues. V gave up 1 base and J gave up 0 bases, with 9 bases separating them. The CDR3 sequence: CASSLSGPSTDTQYF. The CDR3 bases are TGCGCCAGCAGCTTGAGCGGCCCAAGCACAGATACGCAGTATTTT.

The V call is TRBV5-1, the J call TRBJ2-6, with TRBD1 identical over 9 bases. From germline, CDR1 is SGHRS and CDR2 YFSETQ. CDR3 length: 18 amino acids. Trimming removed 3 bases from V and 9 bases from J; junction bases left unmatched: 16. The CDR3 spells CASSSLGTGKSVDNVLTF. CDR3 coding DNA: TGCGCCAGCAGCTCCCTTGGGACAGGGAAATCCGTTGACAACGTCCTGACTTTC.

The chain uses TRBV19 and TRBJ1-5, with D possibly being TRBD1 (5 bases). The CDR3 has 14 residues. Trimming took off 3 bases at V and 5 bases at J, with 11 bases between the two ends. The germline CDR1 and CDR2 sequences are LNHDA and SQIVND (reference sequence). The chain's CDR3 is CASSMTTDYQPQHF. In DNA form, the CDR3 reads TGTGCCAGTAGTATGACGACAGACTATCAGCCCCAGCATTTT.

The chain joins TRBV6-5 to TRBJ2-7; 10 bases match TRBD1. CDR1 is MNHEY and CDR2 is SVGAGI in the germline V gene. Trimming at V came to 5 bases and at J to 3 bases, leaving 7 bases not matched to a gene. The CDR3 totals 15 residues. The CDR3, as DNA: TGTGCCAGCAGTCGCCTCGGGACAGGGGACTACGAGCAGTACTTC. Encoded protein: CASSRLGTGDYEQYF.

The V gene is TRBV28, the J gene TRBJ1-2; D unresolved. The germline CDR1 and CDR2 sequences are MDHEN and SYDVKM. This CDR3 spans 12 amino acids. V was trimmed by 3 bases and J by 4 bases, leaving 6 bases between them. CDR3 nucleotides: TGTGCCAGCAGTTTGCAGTCCTATGGCTACACCTTC. Its translation: CASSLQSYGYTF.

The rearrangement links TRBV14 to TRBJ1-5; 8 bases are a match to TRBD1. Germline assignment: CDR1 SGHDN and CDR2 FVKESK. V was clipped by 6 bases and J by 4 bases; unmatched bases: 17. CDR3 length: 18 residues. The chain's CDR3 is CASSRRGQAGTHNQPQHF. The CDR3 coding sequence is TGTGCCAGCAGTAGGCGGGGACAGGCCGGAACACATAATCAGCCCCAGCATTTT.

The chain joins TRBV5-6 to TRBJ1-2, with D tentatively TRBD1 (6 bases). CDR1 is SGHDT and CDR2 is YYEEEE in the germline V gene. The CDR3 has 15 residues. Trimming removed 4 bases at V and 7 bases at J, with 20 bases between. CDR3 nucleotides: TGTGCCAGCAGCCCCGTCAATCACCAGGGGCGTGGCTACACCTTC. The encoded protein is CASSPVNHQGRGYTF.

The chain links TRBV5-1 to TRBJ2-2; 7 bases agree with TRBD1. This CDR3 has 17 amino acids. CDR1 SGHRS and CDR2 YFSETQ come from the germline V gene. J gave up 0 bases and V 1 base, and 6 bases lay outside the gene matches. CDR3 nucleotides: TGCGCCAGCAGCTTGTACCGGACAGGATCGAACACCGGGGAGCTGTTTTTT. Amino acids: CASSLYRTGSNTGELFF.

V usage is TRBV4-1 and J usage is TRBJ1-2, with 9 bases lining up with TRBD1. The V gene's germline CDR1 is MGHRA and CDR2 YSYEKL. V lost 8 bases, J lost 5 bases, and 6 bases stayed unmatched. The CDR3 covers 13 residues. The CDR3 bases are TGCGCCAGCGGAAAGACAGGGGGATATGGCTACACCTTC. This gives the protein CASGKTGGYGYTF.

The chain has TRBV19 and TRBJ1-5; 12 bases match TRBD1. The germline CDR1 and CDR2 sequences are LNHDA and SQIVND (reference sequence). CDR3 length: 15 residues. Trimming took 4 bases from V and 5 from J; bases not matched to a gene: 3. This chain's CDR3 is CASSRGQGAHQPQHF. The CDR3 bases are TGTGCCAGTAGTAGGGGACAGGGGGCTCATCAGCCCCAGCATTTT.

V is TRBV5-6 and J is TRBJ2-2; 7 bases align to TRBD1. This CDR3 has 16 amino acids. The V and J ends lost 0 bases and 2 bases, in that order; junction bases with no gene match: 4. Germline V gives CDR1 SGHDT, CDR2 YYEEEE. CDR3 loop: CASSLDRGLNTGELFF. CDR3 DNA: TGTGCCAGCAGCTTGGACAGGGGCCTAAACACCGGGGAGCTGTTTTTT.

J is TRBJ1-6 and V is TRBV5-1; 8 positions agree with TRBD1. V dropped 3 bases and J dropped 8; count of bases not matched to a gene: 1. In germline, CDR1 is SGHRS, CDR2 YFSETQ. This CDR3 is built from 13 residues. DNA of the CDR3: TGCGCCAGCAGCTCGACAGGGGATTCACCCCTCCACTTT. This codes for CASSSTGDSPLHF.

V usage is TRBV2 and J usage is TRBJ2-2; D gene ambiguous. In germline, CDR1 is SNHLY, CDR2 FYNNEI. Trimming pared 7 bases from V and 1 base from J, leaving 13 bases between. The CDR3 is 15 amino acids. The DNA of the CDR3 is TGTGCCAGCAAAGTCAGGTTTCAGAACACCGGGGAGCTGTTTTTT. It codes for CASKVRFQNTGELFF.

This clone has just one count. The J gene is TRBJ2-2, the V gene TRBV10-1, with TRBD2 matching over 8 bases. The CDR3 is 14 residues long. The germline CDR1 and CDR2 sequences are WNHNN and SYGVQD (reference sequence). The V gene end was trimmed by 2 bases and the J gene end by 13 bases; junction bases not matched to a gene: 9. CDR3 protein: CASSEDRAGRGLFF. DNA of the CDR3: TGCGCCAGCAGTGAGGACCGGGCCGGGAGGGGGCTGTTTTTT.

CDR3 coding DNA: TGTGCCTGGAGCCGGGATCAAGGCGAAGCTTTCTTT. This encodes CAWSRDQGEAFF. The chain uses TRBV30 and TRBJ1-1; D gene ambiguous. The germline V and J ends were trimmed by 3 bases and 8 bases, with 13 bases remaining between them. The CDR3 consists of 12 residues. CDR1 and CDR2 from the germline V gene are GTSNPN and SVGIG (reference sequence).

The chain employs TRBV28 and TRBJ2-7; 9 nucleotides line up with TRBD1. Trimming took 5 bases from V and 9 from J; bases not matched to a gene: 8. This CDR3 is 13 amino acids long. Per the germline V gene, CDR1 is MDHEN and CDR2 is SYDVKM. As DNA, the CDR3 is TGTGCCAGCAGTCGACAGGGGGGCCGGGTGCAGTACTTC. Its protein is CASSRQGGRVQYF.

The V and J genes are TRBV28 and TRBJ1-2; 10 nucleotides line up with TRBD1. V shed 5 bases and J 4 bases; nucleotides not matched to a gene: 13. The CDR3 runs to 17 residues. Germline values: CDR1 MDHEN, CDR2 SYDVKM. The CDR3 nucleotides are TGTGCCAGCAGTCTACCTGGAGGGACAGGGGCTCGCTATGGCTACACCTTC. Translating it yields CASSLPGGTGARYGYTF.